The rows below give T cell receptor beta chains drawn from one sample of a study of blood T cell repertoires in COVID-19. This table comes from immunoSEQ multiplex PCR, and its TCRdb copy is limited to in-frame clones, with some not included. The sample shows tens of thousands of clones, about 70% of them seen only once. Sequencing used peripheral blood. These TCRs come from an elderly woman with active or convalescent COVID-19. The CDR3 runs from the conserved cysteine through the conserved F or W. Each record gives: D gene, CDR3 length, J gene, clone size, V gene, CDR3 protein, CDR3 DNA. D genes are given only for firm matches. Clone sizes are given selectively: once, few, many, or a class where the clone is expanded.

>TRBD1|15|TRBJ1-5|few|TRBV19
CASSPTGAIDQPQHF
TGTGCCAGTAGCCCGACAGGGGCTATCGATCAGCCCCAGCATTTT
>NA|13|TRBJ1-5|NA|TRBV12-3/TRBV12-4
CASSFRGNQPQHF
TGTGCCAGCAGTTTCCGGGGCAATCAGCCCCAGCATTTT
>NA|13|TRBJ1-2|NA|TRBV4-3
CASSPDTLRGYTF
TGCGCCAGCAGCCCGGACACCCTGAGGGGCTACACCTTC
>NA|13|TRBJ1-1|NA|TRBV30
CAWSVHRNTEAFF
TGTGCCTGGAGTGTACACAGGAACACTGAAGCTTTCTTT
>NA|14|TRBJ2-5|NA|TRBV5-1
CASSAGHRQETQYF
TGCGCCAGCAGCGCAGGACACCGCCAAGAGACCCAGTACTTC
>NA|13|TRBJ1-5|NA|TRBV30
CAWDGLSGQPQHF
TGTGCCTGGGATGGACTTTCCGGTCAGCCCCAGCATTTT
>TRBD2|16|TRBJ2-2|NA|TRBV11-2
CASSQFSGGVTGELFF
TGTGCCAGCAGCCAATTTAGCGGGGGGGTTACCGGGGAGCTGTTTTTT
>TRBD1|14|TRBJ1-1|NA|TRBV25-1
CASSYRDSNTEAFF
TGTGCCAGCAGTTACCGGGACAGTAACACTGAAGCTTTCTTT
>NA|15|TRBJ2-1|NA|TRBV9
CASSPVGGSYNEQFF
TGTGCCAGCAGCCCCGTCGGGGGATCCTACAATGAGCAGTTCTTC
>TRBD2|17|TRBJ2-3|NA|TRBV27
CASSFPHSGGATDTQYF
TGTGCCAGCAGTTTTCCCCATAGCGGGGGGGCAACAGATACGCAGTATTTT
>NA|12|TRBJ2-7|NA|TRBV3-1/TRBV3-2
CASRNIRGEQYF
TGTGCCAGCAGGAACATTAGGGGCGAGCAGTACTTC
>NA|15|TRBJ1-3|NA|TRBV13
CASSYRGLAVNTIYF
TGTGCCAGCAGCTATCGGGGACTGGCGGTAAACACCATATATTTT
>NA|15|TRBJ2-7|NA|TRBV5-4
CASSFGGVSSYEQYF
TGTGCCAGCAGCTTCGGCGGCGTTAGCTCCTACGAGCAGTACTTC
>TRBD1|14|TRBJ1-5|NA|TRBV6-6
CASRQQGAIQPQHF
TGTGCCAGCAGGCAACAGGGGGCGATTCAGCCCCAGCATTTT
>TRBD1|15|TRBJ1-4|few|TRBV5-1
CASSLGGQGYEKLFF
TGCGCCAGCAGCTTAGGTGGACAGGGGTACGAAAAACTGTTTTTT
>TRBD1|12|TRBJ1-2|NA|TRBV6-5
CASTRDRGGYTF
TGTGCCAGCACCCGGGACAGGGGTGGCTACACCTTC
>TRBD2|16|TRBJ2-3|NA|TRBV27
CASSPTSGGASDTQYF
TGTGCCAGCAGTCCGACAAGCGGGGGGGCTTCTGATACGCAGTATTTT
>NA|13|TRBJ1-1|NA|TRBV6-6
CASSKGMNTEAFF
TGTGCCAGCAGTAAGGGGATGAACACTGAAGCTTTCTTT
>TRBD1|13|TRBJ1-2|many|TRBV5-1
CASSARQGEGYTF
TGCGCCAGCAGCGCGAGACAGGGAGAAGGCTACACCTTC
>TRBD1|15|TRBJ1-1|NA|TRBV7-2
CASSTTGTGGKEAFF
TGTGCCAGCAGCACAACCGGGACAGGGGGCAAGGAAGCTTTCTTT
>TRBD1|14|TRBJ2-7|once|TRBV7-2
CASSRGTGSYEQYF
TGTGCCAGCAGCCGCGGGACAGGGTCCTACGAGCAGTACTTC
>NA|15|TRBJ2-7|few|TRBV7-2
CASSRSVGSSYEQYF
TGTGCCAGCAGCCGGTCCGTGGGGAGCTCCTACGAGCAGTACTTC
>TRBD2|16|TRBJ2-3|NA|TRBV3-1/TRBV3-2
CASSPPVQRGADTQYF
TGTGCCAGCAGCCCGCCCGTACAGCGGGGGGCAGATACGCAGTATTTT
>TRBD2|14|TRBJ2-3|NA|TRBV2
CASSEIAGGDTQYF
TGTGCCAGCAGTGAAATCGCGGGGGGGGATACGCAGTATTTT
>TRBD2|17|TRBJ2-3|NA|TRBV11-3
CASSLSGPGGSTDTQYF
TGTGCCAGCAGCTTGTCCGGGCCGGGGGGTAGCACAGATACGCAGTATTTT
>NA|16|TRBJ2-3|NA|TRBV4-1
CASSQGTSLNTDTQYF
TGCGCCAGCAGCCAAGGGACTTCTTTAAACACAGATACGCAGTATTTT
>NA|13|TRBJ2-7|few|TRBV29-1
CSVTGTSASEQYF
TGCAGCGTCACCGGGACATCAGCGTCAGAGCAGTACTTC
>NA|18|TRBJ2-2|NA|TRBV7-6
CASSLGIRSQINTGELFF
TGTGCCAGCAGCTTAGGTATTAGGAGTCAGATAAACACCGGGGAGCTGTTTTTT
>TRBD1|15|TRBJ1-2|few|TRBV30
CAWRDPGTGVRGYTF
TGTGCCTGGAGGGACCCCGGGACAGGGGTGCGGGGCTACACCTTC
>TRBD2|15|TRBJ2-3|NA|TRBV27
CASSSPSGGTDTQYF
TGTGCCAGCAGTTCCCCTAGCGGGGGGACAGATACGCAGTATTTT